Following are 4 T cell receptor beta chains from one sample sequenced in a study of control samples from healthy donors and cancer patients. This table comes from immunoSEQ multiplex PCR, and its TCRdb copy is limited to in-frame clones, with some not included. In the table there are around 33,000 clones, about 88% of which are singletons. The material sequenced was PBMCs. These TCRs come from a woman in her 40s with lung cancer.

The gene calls are TRBV18 and TRBJ2-1, with D hard to call. Looked up from germline, CDR1 is KGHSH and CDR2 is LQKENI. V lost 2 bases, J lost 2 bases, and 10 bases lay in between. The length of the CDR3 is 15 residues. For the CDR3, the DNA is TGTGCCAGCTCACCATCGGCGGTTACCTACAATGAGCAGTTCTTC. Translation gives CASSPSAVTYNEQFF. Full variable domain (rest looked up from reference TRBV18 and TRBJ2-1): NAGVMQNPRHLVRRRGQEARLRCSPMKGHSHVYWYRQLPEEGLKFMVYLQKENIIDESGMPKERFSAEFPKEGPSILRIQQVVRGDSAAYFCASSPSAVTYNEQFFGPGTRLTVL.

This chain uses TRBV27 with TRBJ1-5; D is possibly TRBD1 (5 bases). Germline CDR1 is MNHEY and CDR2 is SMNVEV (reference sequence). Trimming removed 7 bases at V and 6 bases at J, with 19 bases between. This CDR3 has 15 amino acids. Here the CDR3 reads CASKDSGLGVQPQHF. As DNA, the CDR3 is TGTGCCAGCAAAGATTCAGGGTTAGGTGTTCAGCCCCAGCATTTT.

The V and J genes are TRBV30 and TRBJ1-4; D possibly corresponds to TRBD1 (5 bases). V was shortened by 1 base and J by 10 bases, with 13 bases between the two germline ends. CDR3 length: 13 residues. CDR1 GTSNPN and CDR2 SVGIG come from the germline V gene (reference sequence). The CDR3 spells CAWSGDGGGKLFF. The DNA of the CDR3 is TGTGCCTGGAGTGGGGACGGAGGAGGAAAACTGTTTTTT.

The rearrangement uses TRBV7-9 and TRBJ2-7, with D tentatively TRBD2 (7 bases). The V gene's germline CDR1 is SEHNR and CDR2 FQNEAQ (reference sequence). The V gene lost 6 bases and the J gene lost 0 bases, with 12 bases spanning the gap. There are 14 residues in the CDR3. The CDR3 reads CASSWGGSSYEQYF. DNA for the CDR3: TGTGCCAGCAGTTGGGGGGGCAGCTCCTACGAGCAGTACTTC.